By proportion, the clone carrying this TCR beta chain is medium-sized. Its antigen is not known. Germline CDR1 and CDR2: SQVTM and ANQGSEA. Trimming took 6 bases from V and 2 from J, leaving 12 bases between them. The CDR3 sequence is 13 residues long. The sample is drawn from a study of T and B cells in COVID-19 patients. Study-wide context: Critical illness requiring mechanical ventilation or extracorporeal membrane oxygenation affected three fifths of the roughly 20 active-infection patients.

TRB was amplified from about 240-490 ng of blood genomic DNA. Study-wide results and limits: Highly clonal in active COVID-19, TRB repertoires exceeded healthy-donor diversity and richness at recovery. Sorted SARS-CoV-2-responsive or tetramer+ T cells and CD4+, regulatory and CD8+ subsets were not yet sequenced. In COVID-19 patients, T cell receptor beta variable and joining gene use was reportedly strongly skewed.

BIOMED2 TRB-A/B primer pools were used in multiplex TRB PCR. MiXCR was run by TCRdb on the multiplex PCR reads, yielding one entry per CDR3 protein. The data contain fewer than 15,000 distinct CDR3 sequences, around 30% of them seen just once; the ten biggest clones take up 25% to 35%. This receptor was obtained from a human donor who had recovered from COVID-19. Sequenced: blood. This rearrangement joins TRBV29-1 to TRBJ2-3, with a weak D call TRBD1 (5 bases). As DNA, the CDR3 is TGCAGCGTGCACCAGGGCTACACAGATACGCAGTATTTT. Its protein product is CSVHQGYTDTQYF.